The 26 T cell receptor beta chains in this list originate from one sample, sequenced in a study of Graves' ophthalmopathy and Graves' hyperthyroidism. CDR3 regions of TCR beta were amplified from RNA transcripts. A first-round RT-PCR used HTBI primers, followed by a second-round multiplex PCR. Using its own MiXCR run on the multiplex PCR reads, TCRdb lists one record per CDR3 protein. Among 400,000 to 500,000 distinct CDR3 sequences, roughly 21% were seen once, and the ten largest hold 2.5% to 3.5%. Sequencing was carried out using peripheral blood. Receptors were obtained from a young woman with stable Graves' hyperthyroidism.

This chain links TRBV6-5 with TRBJ2-7; 9 bases line up with TRBD1. V was pared by 4 bases and J by 2 bases, with 6 bases of the junction left unmatched. The length of the CDR3 is 15 residues. Germline CDR1 MNHEY, CDR2 SVGAGI. CDR3 residues: CASSSPRDRAYEQYF. The DNA of the CDR3 is TGTGCCAGCAGTTCCCCCCGGGACAGGGCCTACGAGCAGTACTTC.

This clonotype was counted at least ten times. The chain joins TRBV6-1 to TRBJ2-7, with D hard to call. The V end was cut by 0 bases, the J end by 4 bases, with 10 bases between. The CDR3 spans 14 residues. The germline CDR1 and CDR2 sequences are MNHNS and SASEGT. CDR3 sequence (DNA): TGTGCCAGCAGTGAAGCGGGAAAATATTACGAGCAGTACTTC. Translating it yields CASSEAGKYYEQYF.

In this sample, this clonotype turned up many times. V gene TRBV27 combines with J gene TRBJ2-6; tentative D call: TRBD1 (5 bases). The CDR3 length is 15 residues. Germline assignment: CDR1 MNHEY and CDR2 SMNVEV (reference sequence). With 6 bases removed from V and 0 bases from J, the gap between germline ends came to 9 bases. Here the CDR3 reads CASRQASSGANVLTF. The CDR3 nucleotides read TGTGCCAGCAGACAGGCCAGCTCTGGGGCCAACGTCCTGACTTTC.

The table lists this clonotype with many counts. The chain recombines TRBV2 with TRBJ1-2; D possibly corresponds to TRBD1 (6 bases). The germline V gene has CDR1 SNHLY and CDR2 FYNNEI. The V and J ends lost 7 bases and 3 bases respectively, with 24 bases between them. The CDR3 runs 17 residues. In nucleotides, the CDR3 is TGTGCCAGCACCTCCCACGGGGGGTGGGACACGGACTATGGCTACACCTTC. This gives the protein CASTSHGGWDTDYGYTF. The variable domain in full, with the rest retrieved from reference TRBV2 and TRBJ1-2, is EPEVTQTPSHQVTQMGQEVILRCVPISNHLYFYWYRQILGQKVEFLVSFYNNEISEKSEIFDDQFSVERPDGSNFTLKIRSTKLEDSAMYFCASTSHGGWDTDYGYTFGSGTRLTVV.

This clonotype was seen repeatedly, ten times or more. The rearrangement uses TRBV7-8 and TRBJ2-7; 12 positions match TRBD2. The V and J ends lost 5 bases and 5 bases, in that order; junction bases with no gene match: 13. In germline, CDR1 is SGHVS, CDR2 FQNEAQ. The CDR3 totals 17 residues. CDR3 region: CASSPLPSGRAGHEQYF. For the CDR3, the DNA is TGTGCCAGCAGCCCGCTCCCTAGCGGGAGGGCGGGCCACGAGCAGTACTTC.

This clonotype appeared a few times. The rearrangement uses TRBV20-1 and TRBJ2-5; 10 bases line up with TRBD2. V lost 3 bases to trimming and J lost 5 bases; unmatched junction nucleotides: 6. This CDR3 is built from 14 residues. CDR1 is DFQATT, CDR2 SNEGSKA, per germline (reference sequence). CDR3 region: CSARSGGASETQYF. DNA for the CDR3: TGCAGTGCTAGGAGCGGGGGGGCCTCGGAGACCCAGTACTTC.

This clonotype was counted at least ten times. The chain uses TRBV15 and TRBJ2-7; 11 nucleotides line up with TRBD2. This CDR3 region has 13 residues. Losses at the gene ends were 6 bases for V and 2 bases for J; bases not matched to a gene: 0. The germline CDR1 and CDR2 sequences are LNHNV and YYDKDF (reference sequence). As DNA, the CDR3 is TGTGCCACCAGGACTAGCGGGACCTACGAGCAGTACTTC. Amino acids: CATRTSGTYEQYF.

This clonotype was counted ten times or more. CDR3 sequence: CASSLVVRYYEQYF. The CDR3 nucleotides are TGTGCCAGCAGTTTAGTCGTCCGATACTACGAGCAGTACTTC. The chain is built from TRBV12-3 or TRBV12-4 and TRBJ2-7; D uncertain. The CDR3 is made up of 14 amino acids. V gave up 1 base and J gave up 3 bases, with 10 bases separating them.

This clonotype was observed many times. V usage is TRBV12-3 or TRBV12-4 and J usage is TRBJ2-2; weak D call: TRBD2 (6 bases). The CDR3 consists of 15 residues. V was pared by 6 bases and J by 3 bases, with 14 bases between. The CDR3 DNA is TGTGCCAGCAGATTACGGACGGGGGACACCGGGGAGCTGTTTTTT. It is translated as CASRLRTGDTGELFF.

In this sample, this clonotype turned up many times. The V call is TRBV11-1, the J call TRBJ1-6; 8 bases map to TRBD1. The ends lost 6 bases at V and 8 bases at J; junction bases unmatched: 9. The CDR3 has 15 amino acids. In germline, CDR1 is SGHAT, CDR2 FQDESV (reference sequence). The CDR3 coding sequence is TGTGCCAGCAGACGCCGGACAGGGAGGGATTCACCCCTCCACTTT. As protein: CASRRRTGRDSPLHF.

The rearrangement uses TRBV13 and TRBJ1-1; 7 bases agree with TRBD1. This CDR3 spans 15 amino acids. The germline gives CDR1 PRHDT, CDR2 FYEKMQ (reference sequence). V lost 5 bases, J lost 2 bases, and 8 bases stayed unmatched. The CDR3 nucleotides read TGTGCCAGCAGCACCAGGGACAGAAGTAACACTGAAGCTTTCTTT. Translated: CASSTRDRSNTEAFF.

This clonotype occurred a few times. This chain links TRBV3-1 with TRBJ1-1, with unresolved D. Germline V CDR1 and CDR2: LGHDT, YNNKEL (reference sequence). Trimming removed 3 bases at V and 0 bases at J, with 8 bases between. The CDR3 is 14 residues long. CDR3 region: CASSHLGVNTEAFF. The CDR3 nucleotides are TGTGCCAGCAGCCATCTCGGGGTGAACACTGAAGCTTTCTTT.

This clonotype was observed at least ten times. The rearrangement joins TRBV7-2 to TRBJ1-5; D not certain. Germline assignment: CDR1 SGHTA and CDR2 FQGNSA. Trimming pared 1 base from V and 1 base from J, leaving 8 bases between. This CDR3 region has 15 residues. CDR3 in amino acids: CASSLGGGSNQPQHF. CDR3 coding DNA: TGTGCCAGCAGCTTAGGGGGAGGGAGCAATCAGCCCCAGCATTTT. Using reference TRBV7-2 and TRBJ1-5 for the parts outside the CDR3, the full variable domain is GAGVSQSPSNKVTEKGKDVELRCDPISGHTALYWYRQSLGQGLEFLIYFQGNSAPDKSGLPSDRFSAERTGGSVSTLTIQRTQQEDSAVYLCASSLGGGSNQPQHFGDGTRLSIL.

This clonotype occurred once. The CDR3 is CASSYSDADNSPLHF. The CDR3 DNA reads as TGTGCCAGCAGTTACTCGGACGCGGACAACTCACCCCTCCACTTT. This chain uses TRBV6-5 with TRBJ1-6, with D possibly being TRBD1 (5 bases). Germline V CDR1 and CDR2: MNHEY, SVGAGI. The CDR3 runs to 15 residues. V was trimmed by 0 bases and J by 10 bases, leaving 13 bases between them.

This clonotype occurred many times. The chain has TRBV7-9 and TRBJ2-7; D perhaps matches TRBD2 (6 bases). V gave up 5 bases and J gave up 4 bases, with 15 bases separating them. Germline V gene lookup returns CDR1 SEHNR and CDR2 FQNEAQ (reference sequence). The CDR3 runs to 14 residues. The CDR3 is CASSPGGSGYEQYF. CDR3 bases: TGTGCCAGCAGCCCCGGAGGTAGCGGATACGAGCAGTACTTC.

This clonotype was observed many times. The chain combines TRBV27 with TRBJ1-2, with D uncertain. The V gene lost 6 bases and the J gene lost 0 bases, with 14 bases spanning the gap. The length of the CDR3 is 15 residues. CDR1 is MNHEY and CDR2 is SMNVEV in the germline V gene (reference sequence). CDR3 sequence (DNA): TGTGCCAGCAGCCTTTCTCCGAACCCTAACTATGGCTACACCTTC. It yields the protein CASSLSPNPNYGYTF.

This clonotype was seen many times. The J gene is TRBJ2-5, the V gene TRBV27; D unclear. The CDR3 loop spans 14 amino acids. Germline CDR1 MNHEY, CDR2 SMNVEV (reference sequence). V was clipped by 3 bases and J by 4 bases, with 12 bases between them. The CDR3 DNA reads as TGTGCCAGCAGTTTCACCTCCCTGAGAGAGACCCAGTACTTC. Its protein is CASSFTSLRETQYF.

This clonotype appeared many times. V and J are TRBV7-9 and TRBJ2-5, with 8 bases identical to TRBD1. This CDR3 region has 16 residues. CDR1 is SEHNR and CDR2 is FQNEAQ in the germline V gene (reference sequence). V gave up 3 bases and J gave up 2 bases; unmatched junction bases: 8. The CDR3 region is CASSFLGQGLQETQYF. Here the CDR3 DNA reads TGTGCCAGCAGCTTCCTTGGACAGGGCCTACAAGAGACCCAGTACTTC.

This clonotype has a count of ten or more. The genes are TRBV29-1 and TRBJ1-1; D gene uncertain. CDR3 size: 13 residues. The V end lost 7 bases, the J end lost 1 base, and 13 bases lay between the germline ends. CDR1 is SQVTM, CDR2 ANQGSEA, per germline. CDR3 amino acids: CSAMSAGNTEAFF. DNA of the CDR3: TGCAGCGCCATGTCGGCAGGGAACACTGAAGCTTTCTTT.

This clonotype was seen repeatedly, ten times or more. This chain uses TRBV15 with TRBJ2-7, with 7 bases identical to TRBD2. Looked up from germline, CDR1 is LNHNV and CDR2 is YYDKDF (reference sequence). This CDR3 is built from 15 residues. Trimming took 1 base from V and 3 from J; bases not matched to a gene: 6. The DNA for the CDR3 is TGTGCCACCAGCAGAGTAAGCGGGACCTACTACGAGCAGTACTTC. Residues: CATSRVSGTYYEQYF.

This chain connects TRBV7-8 to TRBJ1-6, with 8 bases matching TRBD1. Germline trimming cut 2 bases from V and 3 bases from J; bases unmatched to any gene: 3. The CDR3 contains 16 residues. From germline, CDR1 is SGHVS and CDR2 FQNEAQ. The CDR3 sequence is CASSLTTGVYNSPLHF. The CDR3 DNA sequence: TGTGCCAGCAGCTTAACGACAGGGGTCTATAATTCACCCCTCCACTTT.

This clonotype showed up many times. The chain is built from TRBV24-1 and TRBJ2-3; D is perhaps TRBD1 or TRBD2 (5 bases each). V shed 3 bases and J shed 3 bases, with 9 bases lying between them. The length of the CDR3 is 14 residues. Germline V lookup: CDR1 KGHDR, CDR2 SFDVKD. The CDR3 nucleotides are TGTGCCACCAGTGATCCGGGACGAACAGATACGCAGTATTTT. Protein product: CATSDPGRTDTQYF.

This chain joins TRBV5-4 and TRBJ2-7; D might be TRBD1 (6 bases). Germline CDR1 reads SGHNT; CDR2 reads YYREEE (reference sequence). The germline V and J ends were trimmed by 8 bases and 6 bases, with 15 bases remaining between them. The CDR3 length is 12 residues. CDR3 bases: TGTGCCAGGAACAGGGAGTCACGCGAGCAGTACTTC. It is translated as CARNRESREQYF.

The chain employs TRBV11-2 and TRBJ2-5; TRBD2 matches at 15 bases. V trimming: 5 bases; J trimming: 4 bases; junction bases outside the gene matches: 8. Germline values: CDR1 SGHAT, CDR2 FQNNGV. CDR3 length: 17 residues. In DNA form, the CDR3 reads TGTGCCAGCAGCCCTGGACTAGCGGGGGGGCTAGGAGAGACCCAGTACTTC. It codes for CASSPGLAGGLGETQYF.

This clonotype appeared many times. The chain combines TRBV19 with TRBJ1-2; TRBD1 might be the D (5 bases). The germline V and J ends were trimmed by 5 bases and 4 bases, with 23 bases remaining between them. Germline values: CDR1 LNHDA, CDR2 SQIVND (reference sequence). The CDR3 has 17 residues. CDR3 sequence: CASSYVGQGFSFYGYTF. The DNA of the CDR3 is TGTGCCAGTAGTTATGTCGGCCAGGGCTTTTCCTTCTATGGCTACACCTTC.

Ten or more counts support this clonotype. The chain uses TRBV24-1 and TRBJ1-1, with a possible D match to TRBD1 (5 bases). The V and J ends lost 7 bases and 1 base respectively, with 12 bases between them. Germline loops: CDR1 KGHDR, CDR2 SFDVKD. This CDR3 region has 14 residues. The CDR3 loop reads CATRGTGPNTEAFF. CDR3 sequence (DNA): TGTGCCACCAGAGGAACGGGACCGAACACTGAAGCTTTCTTT.